This T cell receptor beta chain was profiled in a study of T cells in women clearing cervical HPV infection (dated by TCRdb to the late 2010s). Turning to the overall study: Cases were 20 to 25 women with histologically confirmed HPV16-related CIN3 or worse, including a couple of invasive cancers. Blood from cases was collected at the visit where the lesion was first found, while blood from controls was collected once the infection could no longer be detected. HLA typing was available for only a few women, so HLA type could not be excluded as a confounder. Cases and controls were matched on age within five years and on year of sample collection. Five blinded duplicates per group were added as quality controls, so that about 60 samples were obtained: some 50 participants and around 10 replicates. The exploratory proof-of-principle case-control study was nested within the Guanacaste HPV Natural History Study in Costa Rica and compared TCR repertoires across cervical HPV16 outcomes. The parent cohort enrolled 9,000 to 13,000 women aged 18 or older in Guanacaste, Costa Rica, in about 1992 to 1994 and followed the women for 7 to 8 years. The approximately 25 controls were women who cleared a single incident HPV16 infection within 12 months without developing precancer or cancer. Cases had a median age of roughly 35 years compared with more than 37 for controls, and baseline characteristics showed no significant differences between the groups. For cases, the median interval between lesion detection and blood sampling was more than 130 days, with an interquartile range of roughly 80 to 200 days. Study-level results and caveats: Lower TRBV6-7 relative abundance was observed in cases than in controls (around 0.1% versus 0.15%; Bonferroni P = 0.0008). Whether associations preceded infection or resulted from infection could not be shown with the cross-sectional design, and effector/memory subsets and HPV-specific T cells were not isolated. By combining richness with V gene abundances, random forest classifiers separated cases from controls with an estimated AUC of 0.75 to 0.85. TCR repertoire richness was significantly higher in CIN3+ cases than in controls across sequencing depths, while evenness did not differ. T-cell numbers per sample were unknown, so richness differences could reflect varying T-cell content rather than repertoire biology.

To note about this clone: The antigen this receptor binds is unknown. Read sequence stops 3 residues before the CDR3 end, and the germline J gene provides the missing end.

The CDR3 measures 14 amino acids from cysteine to phenylalanine. The CDR3 was read in part: 33 bases, with the frame set at base 1. From a lookup of the germline V gene, CDR1 and CDR2 are SGHRS and YFSETQ. V lost 3 bases and J lost 5 bases; the stretch between them is 12 bases long. Every participant had a single incident cervical HPV16 infection, and women with prevalent HPV16 infections were excluded. Cervical HPV DNA was detected with MY09/MY11 PCR, and genotyping was done by dot-blot hybridization. Fifteen mL of heparinized blood were centrifuged, and the buffy coat was split into aliquots, frozen at -30 degrees C, and then kept at -80 degrees C. Genomic DNA was extracted from buffy coat specimens using QIAGEN kits. TCR beta CDR3 regions were amplified by multiplex PCR using the immunoSEQ assay from an average of around 1,200 ng genomic DNA per sample. To correct primer bias, the assay used a complete synthetic TCR repertoire to set an amplification baseline. The amplicons were sequenced using the Illumina platform. The original methods were these. Error correction of the sequences involved clustering with frequency ratios plus a modified nearest-neighbor algorithm, after which the sequences were analyzed in the immunoSEQ Analyzer using IMGT gene definitions. At each rarefaction depth, TCR richness and evenness were averaged across 20 rarefaction repeats, and samples with fewer sequences than that depth were excluded. Wilcoxon rank sum tests with FDR correction were used to compare V, D and J gene relative abundances between the groups. For the blinded duplicates, the intraclass correlation was 95% to 97% for TCR richness and averaged about 77% across around 61 gene segments. The immuneACCESS repertoire file appears here via TCRdb, limited to in-frame rearrangements. These files lack a portion of the clones; in checked studies, under half of the deficit traces to unresolved V genes, and the cause of the others is not known. That table supplies the V and J calls and clone size; D and trimming were determined from the DNA. The table for this sample shows 25,000 to 35,000 clones. Around a sixth of the sample is held by the ten biggest clonotypes.

The source is a woman aged 18 to 69 with a cervical HPV16 infection that either progressed to CIN3+ or cleared (not recorded which). Source material: blood buffy coat. This chain is built from TRBV5-1 and TRBJ2-1; perhaps TRBD1 is the D gene, with 6 bases matching. The covered CDR3 bases are TGCGCCAGCAGCTGGGGACAAGAAAACAATGAG. Its protein reads: CASSWGQENNE. The full CDR3 sequence reads CASSWGQENNEQFF.